This TCR beta chain appears in the sequencing data of a study of blood T cells in healthy people across ages (dated by TCRdb to between 2015 and 2017). Background for the entire study: In model experiments, template switching captured roughly one uniquely barcoded TCR beta cDNA molecule for every two T cells. To track age-related changes in TCR beta repertoire diversity, the study relied on deep sequencing normalized with unique cDNA molecular identifiers. The donors were divided into four age groups: young (average around 17 years), middle-aged (about 39), aged (around 59) and long-lived (roughly 86). To avoid experimental bias, donors of different ages were distributed randomly across sequencing lanes. Using the same blood draw, the study looked at two additional independent replicas of 1 million unique cDNA reads for two donors, one aged 18 to 30 and the other aged 80 or older. Beyond this particular receptor, the publication reports: Compared with the aged group, the long-lived group had more naive CD4+ T cells, fewer expanded clones and increased TCR diversity, suggesting age selection. Because donor CMV infection status was unknown, age-related changes in expanded clonotypes were potentially confounded. The percentage of naive T cells measured by flow cytometry correlated strongly with observed TCR beta diversity. Since profiling was done on bulk unsorted PBMCs, naive and antigen-experienced compartments could not be conclusively compared. Estimates of total diversity from one million sequenced T cells were regarded as lower bounds and underestimates. Observed TCR beta diversity per million T cells fell roughly linearly with age, and a significant reduction was already apparent by age around 39.

Including the terminal cysteine and phenylalanine, the CDR3 comprises 12 residues. The kept DNA is CDR3 alone, 36 bases in frame from the first base. The germline V gene (reference sequence) sets CDR1 to PRHDT and CDR2 to FYEKMQ. A distance of 8 bases separates the germline ends of V and J, which lose 4 bases and 5 bases respectively. This clonotype showed up just a few times. The antigen it recognizes is unknown. No per-base quality is available; no much larger clone lies one base away. The receptor library was made with 5' RACE. This sample was sequenced with an Illumina HiSeq 2500. A second roughly 6 to 11 cycle PCR used a sample-barcoded 5' primer and a J-beta primer mix. Each TCR beta cDNA molecule received a unique molecular identifier from a template-switch 5' adaptor carrying 12 random nucleotides. Each sample yielded at least 2.5 million CDR3-containing paired-end reads. First-strand cDNA synthesis was performed from all RNA using the Mint cDNA synthesis kit, with priming by a TRBC-specific oligonucleotide. Following uracil-DNA glycosylase treatment, all cDNA underwent a first 18-cycle PCR with the universal primers M1SS and BC2_uni_R. Processing in the source paper ran as follows. Each sample was normalized by randomly selecting 1 million high-quality reads, each carrying a distinct molecular identifier. Reads with shared molecular identifiers were discarded instead of being binned into consensus sequences. CDR3 identification, clonotype clustering and error correction used MiTCR with a Q25 quality threshold and the strictest error-elimination algorithm. Lower-bound total TCR beta diversity was estimated with a nonparametric unseen species model using Euler transformation. TCRdb's own reprocessing of the public reads used fastp at Q25 and MiXCR and kept productive beta chains. Records with the same CDR3 protein are collapsed into one entry carrying the most frequent genes and DNA. What appears here as the V and J calls and clone size reflects TCRdb's work, not the paper's. The sample yields 950,000 to 1,200,000 distinct CDR3 sequences; approximately 38% were counted once. Over 10% of the sample belongs to the ten largest clones.

The 39 donors, aged about 6 to 100 years, were systemically healthy Caucasian individuals from Russia. Around 10 milliliters of peripheral blood were collected from each donor into EDTA-treated Vacutainer tubes. Ficoll-Paque density-gradient centrifugation was used to isolate PBMCs, with at least 7 million obtained per sample. Trizol reagent was used to extract total RNA from the PBMCs, yielding at least 5 micrograms per sample. For every donor, an aliquot of PBMCs went through flow cytometry to measure the percentages of naive CD45RAhigh/CD27high T cells. The source material was blood. This TCR derives from a man younger than 35 in good health. The chain couples TRBV13 to TRBJ1-1, with an unclear D gene assignment. The nucleotide sequence reads TGTGCCAGCAGCTCGGACGGTACTGAAGCTTTCTTT. It encodes CASSSDGTEAFF.